These T cell receptor beta chains were read from a single sample in a study of blood T cell repertoires in COVID-19. Here immunoSEQ multiplex PCR was the method, and the copy in TCRdb shows in-frame clones only, minus some. The sample has 310,000 or so clones, approximately 88% seen once. The sequencing input was PBMCs or T cells enriched from blood (not recorded which). The receptor source for this set is a woman aged 35 to 49 who had recovered from COVID-19. Each CDR3 is given with its conserved first and last residue. A D gene is named only where the DNA matches it firmly. The size of a clone is reported for some rows only, either as once, few or many, or as a class for expanded clones.

j_call | v_call | d_call | clone_size | cdr3_nt | cdr3_aa
TRBJ2-3 | TRBV27 | . | . | TGTGCCAGCAGTTATGGGGGCCCTAGCACAGATACGCAGTATTTT | CASSYGGPSTDTQYF
TRBJ2-6 | TRBV28 | . | . | TGTGCCAGCAGATCCCGGGGGTCTGGGGCCAACGTCCTGACTTTC | CASRSRGSGANVLTF
TRBJ2-1 | TRBV7-9 | . | . | TGTGCCAGCAGCTTCACGGGACACGACAATGAGCAGTTCTTC | CASSFTGHDNEQFF
TRBJ1-1 | TRBV7-2 | . | . | TGTGCCAGCAGGGGCTCCATGAACACTGAAGCTTTCTTT | CASRGSMNTEAFF
TRBJ1-6 | TRBV4-3 | . | once | TGCGCCAGCAGCCAAGATCGGGGAAGTAATTCACCCCTCCACTTT | CASSQDRGSNSPLHF
TRBJ2-2 | TRBV11-2 | . | . | TGTGCCAGCAGCTTAGAACCGGTACGTGGCACCGGGGAGCTGTTTTTT | CASSLEPVRGTGELFF
TRBJ2-1 | TRBV7-2 | . | . | TGTGCCAGCAGCTTGGGCGGGACCTCCAATGAGCAGTTCTTC | CASSLGGTSNEQFF
TRBJ2-1 | TRBV4-2 | TRBD1 | . | TGTGCCAGCAGCCCGGGACAGAATAATGAGCAGTTCTTC | CASSPGQNNEQFF
TRBJ2-5 | TRBV6-5 | TRBD2 | . | TGTGCCAGCAGTTACCTAGCGGGAGCGAGAGAGACCCAGTACTTC | CASSYLAGARETQYF
TRBJ2-3 | TRBV28 | . | once | TGTGCCAGCAGTTTGGCAGGGGCTAATACAGATACGCAGTATTTT | CASSLAGANTDTQYF
TRBJ2-3 | TRBV28 | TRBD2 | . | TGTGCCAGCACTCGGACTAGCGGGAGGGCCGGGGATACGCAGTATTTT | CASTRTSGRAGDTQYF
TRBJ1-5 | TRBV28 | . | . | TGTGCCAGCAGTTATCAGACATTCAGCAATCAGCCCCAGCATTTT | CASSYQTFSNQPQHF
TRBJ2-7 | TRBV27 | TRBD2 | . | TGTGCCAGCAGTTCTGTCTGGGGTAGCGGGAACGAGCAGTACTTC | CASSSVWGSGNEQYF
TRBJ1-6 | TRBV5-1 | TRBD1 | . | TGCGCCAGCTGCGGGACAGCTAATAATTCACCCCTCCACTTT | CASCGTANNSPLHF
TRBJ1-1 | TRBV4-3 | . | . | TGCGCCAGCAGCCTCGGACACCTCCAAACTGAAGCTTTCTTT | CASSLGHLQTEAFF
TRBJ2-5 | TRBV7-3 | TRBD1 | . | TGTGCCAGCAGCGTAGGGACAGGGGGTCGGGTGGAGACCCAGTACTTC | CASSVGTGGRVETQYF
TRBJ2-7 | TRBV6-5 | . | . | TGTGCCAGCGTCAGGGTCTTGCCCTACGAGCAGTACTTC | CASVRVLPYEQYF
TRBJ2-1 | TRBV28 | . | . | TGTGCCAGCAGCCCCTCACCGGGGGAAAATGAGCAGTTCTTC | CASSPSPGENEQFF
TRBJ2-3 | TRBV5-4 | . | . | TGTGCCAGCAGCACCGCTAACCCTAGCACAGATACGCAGTATTTT | CASSTANPSTDTQYF
TRBJ2-1 | TRBV19 | TRBD2 | . | TGTGCCAGTCGATTAGCGGGAAGCTCCTACAATGAGCAGTTCTTC | CASRLAGSSYNEQFF
TRBJ2-7 | TRBV6-6 | TRBD2 | . | TGTGCCAGCAGCCACGGGACTAGTCTTGGCGAGCAGTACTTC | CASSHGTSLGEQYF
TRBJ2-7 | TRBV30 | TRBD1 | . | TGTGCCTGGAGTGGGGGACAGGGATGGTACGAGCAGTACTTC | CAWSGGQGWYEQYF
TRBJ2-7 | TRBV27 | TRBD1 | . | TGTGCCAGCAGCACCAAGGGGCAGGGGGCGTACGAGCAGTACTTC | CASSTKGQGAYEQYF
TRBJ1-2 | TRBV5-5 | . | . | TGTGCCAGCAGCCACATTGGGACCGGAGGGGGCTACACCTTC | CASSHIGTGGGYTF
TRBJ2-7 | TRBV5-1 | . | . | TGCGCCAGCAGCCGAGGACAGCCGATTACCTACGAGCAGTACTTC | CASSRGQPITYEQYF
TRBJ1-2 | TRBV7-9 | . | . | TGTGCCAGCAGCACCCAAGACAAGGCGTATGGCTACACCTTC | CASSTQDKAYGYTF
TRBJ1-6 | TRBV28 | . | . | TGTGCCAGCAGTTTTGGCAGGGGTAATTCACCCCTCCACTTT | CASSFGRGNSPLHF
TRBJ1-2 | TRBV11-2 | . | . | TGTGCCAGCAGCTTACTGGGGGCAGACTATGGCTACACCTTC | CASSLLGADYGYTF
TRBJ2-1 | TRBV5-1 | TRBD2 | . | TGCGCCAGCAACCTAGCGGGAACGGGCTCCTACAATGAGCAGTTCTTC | CASNLAGTGSYNEQFF
TRBJ2-7 | TRBV7-2 | . | . | TGTGCCAGCAGCTTAACGGGGTTGGGGGCTGGCGAGCAGTACTTC | CASSLTGLGAGEQYF
TRBJ1-5 | TRBV30 | TRBD1 | . | TGTGCCTGGAGTCACAGGGGACGCCAGCCCCAGCATTTT | CAWSHRGRQPQHF
TRBJ1-1 | TRBV4-3 | TRBD1 | . | TGCGCCAGCAGCCAAGCTCCGGACAGGGTGACTGAAGCTTTCTTT | CASSQAPDRVTEAFF
TRBJ2-1 | TRBV6-2/TRBV6-3 | TRBD2 | . | TGTGCCAGCAGTTATCCGCTAGCGGGAGCCAATGAGCAGTTCTTC | CASSYPLAGANEQFF
TRBJ2-3 | TRBV6-2/TRBV6-3 | TRBD2 | . | TGTGCCAGCAGTTACTCGGTTGTGCTAGCGGGAGATACGCAGTATTTT | CASSYSVVLAGDTQYF
TRBJ1-1 | TRBV20-1 | TRBD1 | . | TGCAGTGCTAGTGACGGACAGGGGCACACTGAAGCTTTCTTT | CSASDGQGHTEAFF
TRBJ2-1 | TRBV21-1 | . | . | TGTGCCAGCAGCAAAGTGGGGCTTCCTAGCGGGAGGGCCTGGAATGAGCAGTTCTTC | CASSKVGLPSGRAWNEQFF
TRBJ1-2 | TRBV5-4 | TRBD1 | . | TGTGCCAGCAGCCTAGGACAGGTTGGGTATGGCTACACCTTC | CASSLGQVGYGYTF
TRBJ2-1 | TRBV28 | TRBD2 | once | TGTGCCAGCAGTCTAGCGGGAGGGCCAGATGAGCAGTTCTTC | CASSLAGGPDEQFF
TRBJ2-7 | TRBV23-1 | TRBD2 | . | TGCGCCAGCAGTCAATCAAATCCGTGGGAGGGGAGCGAGCAGTACTTC | CASSQSNPWEGSEQYF
TRBJ2-5 | TRBV10-3 | . | . | TGTGCCTGCGGGGAGGAGACCCAGTACTTC | CACGEETQYF
TRBJ1-2 | TRBV20-1 | . | . | TGCAGTGCTAGTCGGGAGAGCTATGGCTACACCTTC | CSASRESYGYTF
TRBJ2-1 | TRBV4-3 | . | . | TGCGCCAGCAGCCGAAAGGAAAAGGGATTAGCGTCGAGCTCCTACAATGAGCAGTTCTTC | CASSRKEKGLASSSYNEQFF